Listed below are T cell receptor beta chains from one sample, sequenced in a study of T cells after yellow fever vaccination. A single record per CDR3 protein comes from TCRdb applying MiXCR to the 5' RACE reads. The sample contains 200,000 to 300,000 distinct CDR3 sequences, 10% to 15% of which appear only once. The specimen was CD4+ T cells sorted from PBMCs, collected 45 days after the yellow fever booster vaccination. The receptors derive from a man aged 30-40 years who received the YFV17D yellow fever vaccine. Both conserved end residues are part of each CDR3.

v_gene: TRBV4-3; CDR3aa: CASSQAGGRAYEQYF
v_gene: TRBV5-1; CDR3aa: CASSPGLAHEQFF
v_gene: TRBV18; CDR3aa: CASSPRTGPDEQFF
v_gene: TRBV5-4; CDR3aa: CASSKGTDNEKLFF
v_gene: TRBV5-4; CDR3aa: CASSDRETRGYEQYF
v_gene: TRBV7-8; CDR3aa: CASSHPTGADTQYF
v_gene: TRBV11-1; CDR3aa: CASSLINGARTDTQYF
v_gene: TRBV4-3; CDR3aa: CASSHSQSNQPQHF
v_gene: TRBV12-3/TRBV12-4; CDR3aa: CASGFGLAGSNTGELFF
v_gene: TRBV4-3; CDR3aa: CASSQDVTERNYGYTF
v_gene: TRBV10-1; CDR3aa: CASSDYGQGAGHEQFF
v_gene: TRBV5-1; CDR3aa: CASSSGQTLSYEQYF
v_gene: TRBV5-5; CDR3aa: CASSDGPTNTGELFF
v_gene: TRBV7-2; CDR3aa: CASSLVSQKNEQFF
v_gene: TRBV5-1; CDR3aa: CASSLQEPSTDTQYF
v_gene: TRBV12-3/TRBV12-4; CDR3aa: CASEGGVSGNTIYF
v_gene: TRBV20-1; CDR3aa: CSASTGTHTYEQYF
v_gene: TRBV5-1; CDR3aa: CASLHNEQFF
v_gene: TRBV20-1; CDR3aa: CSAARGLETQYF
v_gene: TRBV20-1; CDR3aa: CSARDGSSGRVQQFF
v_gene: TRBV12-3/TRBV12-4; CDR3aa: CASQLSRPGRDQPQHF
v_gene: TRBV29-1; CDR3aa: CSVGGRGYEQYF
v_gene: TRBV11-1; CDR3aa: CASSLGATGDNEQFF
v_gene: TRBV4-3; CDR3aa: CASSQRAPSGRNEQFF
v_gene: TRBV20-1; CDR3aa: CSARDSVGELFF
v_gene: TRBV20-1; CDR3aa: CSARDGRGTSGNYNEQFF
v_gene: TRBV5-4; CDR3aa: CASSQGTSGSYNEQFF
v_gene: TRBV29-1; CDR3aa: CSATDRGSTDTQYF
v_gene: TRBV10-3; CDR3aa: CAISPPTGYEQYF
v_gene: TRBV5-5; CDR3aa: CASSLVQGASYNEQFF
v_gene: TRBV6-5; CDR3aa: CASRTGGTEAFF
v_gene: TRBV6-2/TRBV6-3; CDR3aa: CASSYGTNYGYTF
v_gene: TRBV20-1; CDR3aa: CSARDLQNTEAFF
v_gene: TRBV20-1; CDR3aa: CSARGRRGSTDTQYF
v_gene: TRBV5-1; CDR3aa: CASSLDGNRGADTQYF
v_gene: TRBV10-1; CDR3aa: CASSGGISRVTSNEQFF
v_gene: TRBV25-1; CDR3aa: CASSLGGAGEQYF
v_gene: TRBV3-1; CDR3aa: CASSHGGTGELFF
v_gene: TRBV20-1; CDR3aa: CSPGLAPDNEQFF
v_gene: TRBV15; CDR3aa: CATATNSDTQYF
v_gene: TRBV10-3; CDR3aa: CAISTGYTYEQYF
v_gene: TRBV4-3; CDR3aa: CASSQDPHDLNTGELFF
v_gene: TRBV6-5; CDR3aa: CASSYQTGKGSGELFF
v_gene: TRBV7-8; CDR3aa: CASSPWTGNEQFF
v_gene: TRBV24-1; CDR3aa: CATSDQSAGPLYHEQFF
v_gene: TRBV11-2; CDR3aa: CASSTRLTRTPSTDTQYF